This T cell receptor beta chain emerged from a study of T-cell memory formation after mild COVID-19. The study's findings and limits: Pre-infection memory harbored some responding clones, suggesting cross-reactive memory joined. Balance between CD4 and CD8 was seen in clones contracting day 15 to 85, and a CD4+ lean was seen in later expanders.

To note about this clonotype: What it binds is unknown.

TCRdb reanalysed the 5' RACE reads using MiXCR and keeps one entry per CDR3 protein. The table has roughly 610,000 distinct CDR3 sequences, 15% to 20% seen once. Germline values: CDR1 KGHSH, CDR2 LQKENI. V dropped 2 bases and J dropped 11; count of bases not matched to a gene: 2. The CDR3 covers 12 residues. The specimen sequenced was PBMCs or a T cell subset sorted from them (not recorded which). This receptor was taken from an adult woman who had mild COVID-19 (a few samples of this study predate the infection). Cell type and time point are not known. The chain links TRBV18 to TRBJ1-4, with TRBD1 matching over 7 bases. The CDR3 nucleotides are TGTGCCAGCTCACCAGACAGGGAGAAACTGTTTTTT. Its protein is CASSPDREKLFF.